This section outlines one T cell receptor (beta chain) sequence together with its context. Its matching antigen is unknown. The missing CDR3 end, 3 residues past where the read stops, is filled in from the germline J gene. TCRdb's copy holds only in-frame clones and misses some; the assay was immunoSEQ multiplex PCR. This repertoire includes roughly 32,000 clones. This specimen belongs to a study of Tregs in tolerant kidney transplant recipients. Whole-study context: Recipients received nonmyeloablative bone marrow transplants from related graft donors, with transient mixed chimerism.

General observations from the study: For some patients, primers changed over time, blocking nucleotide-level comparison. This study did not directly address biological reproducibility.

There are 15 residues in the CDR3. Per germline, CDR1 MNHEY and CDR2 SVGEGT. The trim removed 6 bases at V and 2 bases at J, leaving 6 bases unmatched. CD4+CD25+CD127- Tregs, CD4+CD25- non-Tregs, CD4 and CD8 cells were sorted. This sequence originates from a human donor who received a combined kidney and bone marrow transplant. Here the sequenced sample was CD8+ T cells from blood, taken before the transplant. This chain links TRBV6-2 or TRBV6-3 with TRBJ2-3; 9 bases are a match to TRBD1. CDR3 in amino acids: CASRRTGALTDTQYF. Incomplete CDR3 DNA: TGTGCCAGCAGACGGACAGGGGCTCTCACAGATACG.